Below, 24 T cell receptor beta chains from the same sample are listed, as sequenced in a study of stem cell transplantation in POMP-related autoinflammatory disease. Sequencing used immunoSEQ multiplex PCR; TCRdb keeps in-frame clones, though not all of them. The repertoire has tens of thousands of clones, approximately 90% of them found once; the top ten carry about 0.71%. The sequencing here drew on CD4+ T cells from PBMCs, taken after stem cell transplantation. The receptor source for this set is a human patient with POMP-related autoinflammation and immune dysregulation (PRAID). Some T cells may have originated in the graft donor.

The V call is TRBV9, the J call TRBJ1-6; no clear D gene. Germline CDR1 reads SGDLS; CDR2 reads YYNGEE. CDR3 length equals 15 residues. The ends were cut back, 0 bases at V and 7 bases at J, with 11 bases in the middle. CDR3 residues: CASSVAGYSNSPLHF. CDR3 DNA sequence: TGTGCCAGCAGCGTAGCGGGGTACAGCAATTCACCCCTCCACTTT.

The chain couples TRBV5-1 to TRBJ1-3, with D possibly being TRBD1 (5 bases). The CDR3 sequence is 14 residues long. The germline V gene encodes CDR1 SGHRS and CDR2 YFSETQ. The germline V and J ends were trimmed by 2 bases and 0 bases, with 6 bases remaining between them. For the CDR3, the DNA is TGCGCCAGCAGCTTCCAGGGCTCTGGAAACACCATATATTTT. It yields the protein CASSFQGSGNTIYF.

The chain carries TRBV4-1 and TRBJ2-3; D possibly corresponds to TRBD2 (5 bases). V lost 0 bases, J lost 4 bases, and 17 bases lay in between. Germline loops: CDR1 MGHRA, CDR2 YSYEKL. This CDR3 region has 17 residues. The CDR3 coding sequence is TGCGCCAGCAGCCAAGAGCGGGTTCTAGGTATCGCAGATACGCAGTATTTT. This translates into CASSQERVLGIADTQYF.

This CDR3 reads CASAAKISDTQYF. CDR3 DNA: TGTGCCAGCGCCGCAAAGATATCGGATACGCAGTATTTT. This sequence joins TRBV7-9 and TRBJ2-3; D unresolved. Trimming took off 8 bases at V and 6 bases at J, with 15 bases between the two ends. The CDR3 sequence is 13 residues long. Germline CDR1 reads SEHNR; CDR2 reads FQNEAQ (reference sequence).

The V gene is TRBV6-5, the J gene TRBJ2-1; TRBD2 agrees at 11 bases. The CDR3 contains 11 residues. V shed 8 bases and J 12 bases; nucleotides not matched to a gene: 3. CDR1 and CDR2 from the germline V gene are MNHEY and SVGAGI. CDR3 DNA sequence: TGTGCCAGCGCTAGCGGGGGGCGGCAGTTCTTC. It yields the protein CASASGGRQFF.

CDR3 DNA: TGTGCCAGCAGCCAAGGGGACAGGGGGAGGGAAAAACTGTTTTTT. As protein: CASSQGDRGREKLFF. This rearrangement joins TRBV4-2 to TRBJ1-4, with 11 bases matching TRBD1. The CDR3 extends over 15 amino acids. Germline CDR1 reads LGHNA; CDR2 reads YNFKEQ. V was pared by 1 base and J by 8 bases, with 3 bases of the junction left unmatched.

The gene calls are TRBV7-2 and TRBJ1-2; 9 nucleotides match TRBD1. J lost 7 bases, V lost 1 base, and 16 bases had no gene match. The CDR3 extends over 18 amino acids. Germline V lookup: CDR1 SGHTA, CDR2 FQGNSA. The CDR3: CASSLVRGVGQGMGGYTF. CDR3 sequence (DNA): TGTGCCAGCAGCTTAGTCCGAGGGGTGGGACAGGGAATGGGTGGCTACACCTTC. Full variable domain (outside the CDR3, taken from reference TRBV7-2 and TRBJ1-2): GAGVSQSPSNKVTEKGKDVELRCDPISGHTALYWYRQSLGQGLEFLIYFQGNSAPDKSGLPSDRFSAERTGGSVSTLTIQRTQQEDSAVYLCASSLVRGVGQGMGGYTFGSGTRLTVV.

This chain joins TRBV10-1 and TRBJ2-1; D is unresolved. This CDR3 comprises 13 residues. Germline values: CDR1 WNHNN, CDR2 SYGVQD (reference sequence). Trimming took 6 bases from V and 9 from J, leaving 15 bases between them. The CDR3 coding sequence is TGCGCCAGCAGCGTAGAAGCCTGGGGTGAGCAGTTCTTC. Protein: CASSVEAWGEQFF.

Only a few counts were recorded for this clone. The chain carries TRBV11-2 and TRBJ2-7; D perhaps matches TRBD1 (5 bases). The germline V gene encodes CDR1 SGHAT and CDR2 FQNNGV. This CDR3 comprises 14 residues. V dropped 4 bases and J dropped 2 bases, with 12 bases sitting between them. The CDR3 spells CASSYPDRAYEQYV. Written as DNA, the CDR3 is TGTGCCAGCAGCTACCCCGACAGAGCCTACGAGCAGTACGTC.

The chain recombines TRBV28 with TRBJ2-5; D is perhaps TRBD1 (6 bases). This CDR3 is built from 14 residues. The germline V gene has CDR1 MDHEN and CDR2 SYDVKM. Trimming removed 4 bases from V and 6 bases from J, with 15 bases in between. CDR3 DNA sequence: TGTGCCAGCAGTTCAACAGGGAGTAGACAGACCCAGTACTTC. Translated, it gives CASSSTGSRQTQYF.

This chain uses TRBV7-2 with TRBJ2-7; 14 bases agree with TRBD2. J lost 3 bases, V lost 5 bases, and 12 bases had no gene match. Germline V gives CDR1 SGHTA, CDR2 FQGNSA. The length of the CDR3 is 18 residues. Here the CDR3 reads CASSLRGTSGGPGYEQYV. In DNA form, the CDR3 reads TGTGCCAGCAGCCTTCGAGGGACTAGCGGGGGACCGGGCTACGAGCAGTACGTC.

The chain joins TRBV6-1 to TRBJ2-7; TRBD1 matches 8 bases. The CDR3 loop spans 13 amino acids. Losses at the gene ends were 2 bases for V and 6 bases for J; bases not matched to a gene: 3. From germline, CDR1 is MNHNS and CDR2 SASEGT. CDR3 sequence: CASSEMGTGEQYV. CDR3 DNA: TGTGCCAGCAGTGAAATGGGGACAGGCGAGCAGTACGTC.

This sequence joins TRBV4-1 and TRBJ1-1, with 8 nucleotides matching TRBD1. From germline, CDR1 is MGHRA and CDR2 YSYEKL. V lost 1 base, J lost 8 bases, and 18 bases stayed unmatched. The CDR3 runs to 18 residues. The CDR3 is CASSQVLGHRGDDVEAFF. Written as DNA, the CDR3 is TGCGCCAGCAGCCAAGTCCTTGGGCACAGGGGGGATGATGTGGAAGCTTTCTTT.

The rearrangement links TRBV28 to TRBJ1-2; TRBD1 aligns across 11 bases. This CDR3 has 12 amino acids. From germline, CDR1 is MDHEN and CDR2 SYDVKM. In nucleotides, the CDR3 is TGTGCTACCCGGACAGGGGGCGGAGGCTACACCTTC. Protein sequence: CATRTGGGGYTF.

This chain joins TRBV4-1 and TRBJ2-1; 8 bases fit TRBD2. The CDR3 extends over 15 amino acids. The germline CDR1 and CDR2 sequences are MGHRA and YSYEKL. V trimming: 1 base; J trimming: 9 bases; junction bases outside the gene matches: 8. CDR3 in DNA: TGCGCCAGCAGCCAAGGCACGGGGGGGCCAAGTGAGCAGTTCTTC. This encodes CASSQGTGGPSEQFF.

The chain links TRBV7-3 to TRBJ2-3; the match to TRBD2 covers 8 bases. Trimming took 0 bases from V and 11 from J; bases not matched to a gene: 1. CDR3 size: 12 residues. In germline, CDR1 is SGHTA, CDR2 FQGTGA. CDR3 loop: CASSLTGGEQYF. The DNA of the CDR3 is TGTGCCAGCAGCTTAACCGGGGGGGAGCAGTATTTT.

The chain carries TRBV7-9 and TRBJ2-1; D may be TRBD2 (6 bases). V was shortened by 6 bases and J by 7 bases, with 13 bases between the two germline ends. This CDR3 spans 13 amino acids. In germline, CDR1 is SEHNR, CDR2 FQNEAQ (reference sequence). CDR3 residues: CASSWAGTNEQFF. For the CDR3, the DNA is TGTGCCAGCAGTTGGGCGGGGACTAATGAGCAGTTCTTC.

V gene TRBV9 combines with J gene TRBJ2-3; D is unclear. V was pared by 2 bases and J by 2 bases, with 9 bases between. This CDR3 has 14 residues. CDR1 is SGDLS, CDR2 YYNGEE, per germline. As DNA, the CDR3 is TGTGCCAGCAGCGTTGGCAGGTTCACAGATACGCAGTATTTT. It specifies CASSVGRFTDTQYF. Based on the CDR3 plus reference TRBV9 and TRBJ2-3, the full variable domain is DSGVTQTPKHLITATGQRVTLRCSPRSGDLSVYWYQQSLDQGLQFLIQYYNGEERAKGNILERFSAQQFPDLHSELNLSSLELGDSALYFCASSVGRFTDTQYFGPGTRLTVL.

The V gene is TRBV2, the J gene TRBJ1-6; a possible D gene is TRBD1 (5 bases). Germline-derived CDR1 and CDR2 are SNHLY and FYNNEI. V gave up 7 bases and J gave up 10 bases, with 14 bases separating them. The CDR3 is made up of 13 amino acids. The CDR3 region has the DNA TGTGCCAGCACCGGCAGGGTTGGGTCACCCCTCCACTTT. It codes for CASTGRVGSPLHF.

The chain employs TRBV7-9 and TRBJ2-1; D uncertain. CDR1 is SEHNR and CDR2 is FQNEAQ in the germline V gene (reference sequence). CDR3 length: 15 amino acids. V was clipped by 5 bases and J by 1 base, with 12 bases between them. This CDR3 is CASSPGLSSYNEQFF. CDR3 in DNA: TGTGCCAGCAGCCCCGGGCTAAGTTCCTACAATGAGCAGTTCTTC.

This clone was counted between two and nine times. The chain is built from TRBV18 and TRBJ2-7, with 7 bases lining up with TRBD1. The CDR3 runs 15 residues. Losses at the gene ends were 3 bases for V and 0 bases for J; bases not matched to a gene: 5. From germline, CDR1 is KGHSH and CDR2 LQKENI. DNA of the CDR3: TGTGCCAGCTCACCCGGACAGGCCAGCTCCTACGAGCAGTACTTC. It yields the protein CASSPGQASSYEQYF.

The V and J genes are TRBV4-1 and TRBJ2-5; TRBD2 agrees at 7 bases. V gave up 4 bases and J gave up 4 bases; unmatched junction bases: 15. The CDR3 extends over 17 amino acids. CDR1 and CDR2 (germline): MGHRA, YSYEKL. CDR3 bases: TGCGCCAGCAGCCGGGCTGTTGGCGGGAGTTCGGTAGAGACCCAGTACTTC. It codes for CASSRAVGGSSVETQYF.

The chain joins TRBV5-4 to TRBJ1-3, with D perhaps TRBD1 (5 bases). Germline V gives CDR1 SGHNT, CDR2 YYREEE (reference sequence). V was trimmed by 0 bases and J by 4 bases, leaving 8 bases between them. CDR3 length: 14 residues. CDR3 DNA sequence: TGTGCCAGCAGCTTGGCCGGGGCAGGAAACACCATATATTTT. Translation gives CASSLAGAGNTIYF.

This chain joins TRBV9 and TRBJ1-1; weak D call: TRBD1 (5 bases). The length of the CDR3 is 12 residues. Germline lookup yields CDR1 SGDLS and CDR2 YYNGEE. Trimming took off 4 bases at V and 8 bases at J, with 12 bases between the two ends. The CDR3 coding sequence is TGTGCCAGCAGCCAAACAGGTCCCGAAGCTTTCTTT. It codes for CASSQTGPEAFF.